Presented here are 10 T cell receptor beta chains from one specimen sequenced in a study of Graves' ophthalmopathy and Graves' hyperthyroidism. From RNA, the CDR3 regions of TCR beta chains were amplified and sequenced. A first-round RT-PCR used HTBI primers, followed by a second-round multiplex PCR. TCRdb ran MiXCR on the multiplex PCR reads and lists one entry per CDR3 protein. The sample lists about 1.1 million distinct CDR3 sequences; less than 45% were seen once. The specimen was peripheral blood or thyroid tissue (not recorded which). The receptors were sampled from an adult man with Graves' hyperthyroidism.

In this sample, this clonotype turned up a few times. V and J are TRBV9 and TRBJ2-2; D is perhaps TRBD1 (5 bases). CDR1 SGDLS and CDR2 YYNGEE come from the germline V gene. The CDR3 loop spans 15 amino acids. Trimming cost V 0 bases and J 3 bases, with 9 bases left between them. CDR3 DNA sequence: TGTGCCAGCAGCGTAGCGCAGGGTCACACCGGGGAGCTGTTTTTT. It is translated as CASSVAQGHTGELFF.

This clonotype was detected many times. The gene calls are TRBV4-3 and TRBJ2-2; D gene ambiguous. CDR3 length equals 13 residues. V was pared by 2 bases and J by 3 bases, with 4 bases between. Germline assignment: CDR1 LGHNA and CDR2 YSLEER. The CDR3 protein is CASSQQYTGELFF. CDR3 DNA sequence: TGCGCCAGCAGCCAACAATACACCGGGGAGCTGTTTTTT.

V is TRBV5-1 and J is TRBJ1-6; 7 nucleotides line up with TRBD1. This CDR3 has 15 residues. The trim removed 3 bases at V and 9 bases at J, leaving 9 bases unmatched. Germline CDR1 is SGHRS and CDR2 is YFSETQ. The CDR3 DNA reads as TGCGCCAGCAGCTCGGCAGAGGGGGCTGGTTCACCCCTCCACTTT. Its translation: CASSSAEGAGSPLHF.

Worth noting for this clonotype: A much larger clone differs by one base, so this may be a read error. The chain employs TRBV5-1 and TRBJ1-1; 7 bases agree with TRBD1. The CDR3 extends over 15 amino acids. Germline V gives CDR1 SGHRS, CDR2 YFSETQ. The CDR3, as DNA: TGCGCCGGCAGCCTGAAGCAGGGGGGGAACACTGAAGCTTTCTTT. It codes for CAGSLKQGGNTEAFF. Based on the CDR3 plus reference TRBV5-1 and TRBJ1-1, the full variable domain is KAGVTQTPRYLIKTRGQQVTLSCSPISGHRSVSWYQQTPGQGLQFLFEYFSETQRNKGNFPGRFSGRQFSNSRSEMNVSTLELGDSALYLCAGSLKQGGNTEAFFGQGTRLTVV.

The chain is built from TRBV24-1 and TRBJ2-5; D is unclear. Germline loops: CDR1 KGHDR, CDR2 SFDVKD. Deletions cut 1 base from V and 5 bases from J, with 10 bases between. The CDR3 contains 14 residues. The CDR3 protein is CATSDFGRWETQYF. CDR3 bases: TGTGCCACCAGTGATTTTGGTCGGTGGGAGACCCAGTACTTC.

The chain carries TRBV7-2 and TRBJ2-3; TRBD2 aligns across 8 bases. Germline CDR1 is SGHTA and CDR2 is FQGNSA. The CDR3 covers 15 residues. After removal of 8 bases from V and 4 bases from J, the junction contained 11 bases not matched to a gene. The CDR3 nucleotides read TGTGCCAGCGGCGGGGGGCGAGTGTTGGCAGATACGCAGTATTTT. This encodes CASGGGRVLADTQYF.

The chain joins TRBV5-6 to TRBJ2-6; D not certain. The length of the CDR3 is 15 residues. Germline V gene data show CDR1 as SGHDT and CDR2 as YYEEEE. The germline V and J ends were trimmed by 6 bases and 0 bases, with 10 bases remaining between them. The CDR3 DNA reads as TGTGCCAGCACCCAGACGGACTCTGGGGCCAACGTCCTGACTTTC. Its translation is CASTQTDSGANVLTF.

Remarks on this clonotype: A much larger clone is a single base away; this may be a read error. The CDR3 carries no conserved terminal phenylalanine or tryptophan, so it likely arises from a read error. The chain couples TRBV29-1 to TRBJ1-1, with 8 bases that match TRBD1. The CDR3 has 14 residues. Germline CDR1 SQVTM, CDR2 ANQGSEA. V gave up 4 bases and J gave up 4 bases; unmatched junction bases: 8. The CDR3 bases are TGCAGCGTTGTACTAAGCACAGGGGGCACTGAAGCTTTCCTT. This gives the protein CSVVLSTGGTEAFL.

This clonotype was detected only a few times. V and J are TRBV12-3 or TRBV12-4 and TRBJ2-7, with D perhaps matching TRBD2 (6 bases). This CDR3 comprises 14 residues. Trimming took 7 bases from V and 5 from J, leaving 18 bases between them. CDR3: CASTLSGSPHEQYF. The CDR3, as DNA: TGTGCCAGCACCCTCTCCGGGAGCCCCCACGAGCAGTACTTC.

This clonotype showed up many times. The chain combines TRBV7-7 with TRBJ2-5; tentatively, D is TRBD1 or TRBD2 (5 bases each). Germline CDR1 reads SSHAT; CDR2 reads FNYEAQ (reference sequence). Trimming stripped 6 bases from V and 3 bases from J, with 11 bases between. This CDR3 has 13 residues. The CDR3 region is CASRGMGEETQYF. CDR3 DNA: TGTGCCAGCAGGGGGATGGGGGAAGAGACCCAGTACTTC.